Following are 27 T cell receptor beta chains from one sample sequenced in a study of T cells in Graves' hyperthyroidism and ophthalmopathy. It was RNA transcripts that yielded the amplified TCR beta CDR3 regions. A first-round RT-PCR of the TCR CDR3 used the HTBI primer set. MiXCR, run by TCRdb on the multiplex PCR reads, gives a single entry per CDR3 protein. The data hold about 560,000 distinct CDR3 sequences, with about 15% observed a single time. Specimen: blood. The receptors were gathered from a woman aged 40 to 55 with Graves' hyperthyroidism.

The genes are TRBV29-1 and TRBJ1-4; maybe TRBD1 (6 bases). The CDR3 covers 13 residues. Germline V CDR1 and CDR2: SQVTM, ANQGSEA. Trimming pared 4 bases from V and 7 bases from J, leaving 13 bases between. CDR3 sequence (DNA): TGCAGCGTTGTATTACAGGGTCGTGAAAAACTGTTTTTT. Translation: CSVVLQGREKLFF.

This clonotype was seen many times. The chain couples TRBV27 to TRBJ2-3, with D possibly matching TRBD2 (7 bases). The CDR3 is 15 amino acids. Trimming pared 8 bases from V and 3 bases from J, leaving 18 bases between. Per the germline V gene, CDR1 is MNHEY and CDR2 is SMNVEV (reference sequence). CDR3 region: CASRGGERGTDTQYF. CDR3 DNA: TGTGCCAGCCGAGGGGGGGAGCGGGGTACAGATACGCAGTATTTT.

The chain employs TRBV4-1 and TRBJ2-1, with 14 bases aligning to TRBD2. Losses at the gene ends were 4 bases for V and 2 bases for J; bases not matched to a gene: 4. The germline gives CDR1 MGHRA, CDR2 YSYEKL. The CDR3 contains 17 residues. The DNA for the CDR3 is TGCGCCAGCAGCCCCGGGACTAGCGGGAGCGCCTACAATGAGCAGTTCTTC. This encodes CASSPGTSGSAYNEQFF.

In its sample, this clonotype was seen many times. The CDR3 sequence: CASSVSSGTAGNEQYF. CDR3 sequence (DNA): TGTGCCAGCAGTGTTTCTAGCGGGACGGCTGGGAACGAGCAGTACTTC. The gene calls are TRBV2 and TRBJ2-7, with 9 bases that match TRBD2. Germline V gene sequence: CDR1 SNHLY, CDR2 FYNNEI. V was pared by 4 bases and J by 5 bases, with 12 bases of the junction left unmatched. The CDR3 spans 16 residues.

This clonotype was seen many times. The rearrangement joins TRBV5-6 to TRBJ2-5; TRBD1 matches 10 bases. The V gene's germline CDR1 is SGHDT and CDR2 YYEEEE. The J segment lost 5 bases and the V segment lost 4 bases, leaving 5 bases of the junction unmatched. This CDR3 contains 14 residues. The CDR3 DNA reads as TGTGCCAGCAGCACGGGACAGGGGAAGGAGACCCAGTACTTC. This translates into CASSTGQGKETQYF.

The chain links TRBV6-2 or TRBV6-3 to TRBJ2-3; 11 bases match TRBD2. The CDR3 contains 16 residues. Germline CDR1 and CDR2: MNHEY and SVGEGT. J was trimmed by 4 bases and V by 0 bases; bases with no gene match: 3. In DNA, the CDR3 is TGTGCCAGCAGTTACTCACTAGCGGGAGCCCCAGATACGCAGTATTTT. Protein sequence: CASSYSLAGAPDTQYF.

Only one count was recorded for this clonotype. The chain links TRBV7-9 to TRBJ1-6; TRBD1 agrees at 8 bases. V gave up 0 bases and J gave up 9 bases; unmatched junction bases: 7. Germline loops: CDR1 SEHNR, CDR2 FQNEAQ (reference sequence). The CDR3 is 16 residues long. The CDR3 DNA follows: TGTGCCAGCAGCTTAGCGCCTGGACAGGGCCGTTCACCCCTCCACTTT. Translating it yields CASSLAPGQGRSPLHF.

The rearrangement joins TRBV14 to TRBJ1-1; TRBD1 is a possible D gene (6 bases). Germline CDR1 and CDR2: SGHDN and FVKESK. This CDR3 is built from 15 residues. V shed 4 bases and J shed 1 base, with 13 bases lying between them. The chain's CDR3 is CASSPRQAPNTEAFF. The CDR3 DNA sequence: TGTGCCAGCAGCCCCCGACAGGCACCGAACACTGAAGCTTTCTTT.

This clonotype was detected ten times or more. This chain joins TRBV9 and TRBJ1-1, with a possible D match to TRBD1 (6 bases). Germline loops: CDR1 SGDLS, CDR2 YYNGEE. V shed 1 base and J shed 4 bases, with 14 bases lying between them. The CDR3 length is 15 residues. DNA of the CDR3: TGTGCCAGCAGCGTATCAGGGGTAGAGGGCACTGAAGCTTTCTTT. Its translation: CASSVSGVEGTEAFF.

This clonotype came up many times. The J gene is TRBJ2-5, the V gene TRBV5-1; D gene unclear. V lost 0 bases, J lost 1 base, and 7 bases lay in between. Germline CDR1 is SGHRS and CDR2 is YFSETQ. The CDR3 sequence is 14 residues long. The CDR3 DNA follows: TGCGCCAGCAGCTTGGGCAGCTCCCAAGAGACCCAGTACTTC. Translation gives CASSLGSSQETQYF.

There are many counts of this clonotype. The chain uses TRBV7-3 and TRBJ2-1; 8 bases match TRBD1. The CDR3 extends over 15 amino acids. Germline CDR1 SGHTA, CDR2 FQGTGA. After removal of 4 bases from V and 7 bases from J, the junction contained 9 bases not matched to a gene. The CDR3 reads CASSWGDRTGNEQFF. CDR3 DNA: TGTGCCAGCAGCTGGGGGGACAGGACGGGGAATGAGCAGTTCTTC.

The genes are TRBV7-9 and TRBJ2-7, with 7 bases aligning to TRBD1. The CDR3 extends over 13 amino acids. The trim removed 5 bases at V and 3 bases at J, leaving 4 bases unmatched. The germline V gene has CDR1 SEHNR and CDR2 FQNEAQ (reference sequence). The CDR3 region has the DNA TGTGCCAGCAGCCCAGACAGGGACTACGAGCAGTACTTC. Translation: CASSPDRDYEQYF. The variable domain in full, completed from reference TRBV7-9 and TRBJ2-7, reads DTGVSQNPRHKITKRGQNVTFRCDPISEHNRLYWYRQTLGQGPEFLTYFQNEAQLEKSRLLSDRFSAERPKGSFSTLEIQRTEQGDSAMYLCASSPDRDYEQYFGPGTRLTVT.

At least ten counts were recorded for this clonotype. The chain carries TRBV11-2 and TRBJ2-7, with 7 bases matching TRBD1. The germline gives CDR1 SGHAT, CDR2 FQNNGV. V trimming: 1 base; J trimming: 7 bases; junction bases outside the gene matches: 10. The length of the CDR3 is 15 residues. The CDR3 DNA reads as TGTGCCAGCAGCTTAGGAGGGGACAGAGGGAGAGAGCAGTACTTC. Translating gives CASSLGGDRGREQYF.

Many counts were recorded for this clonotype. This chain links TRBV20-1 with TRBJ1-4; unclear D gene. V was cut by 3 bases and J by 7 bases, with 9 bases left in between. The CDR3 covers 12 residues. CDR1 and CDR2 (germline): DFQATT, SNEGSKA (reference sequence). The CDR3 is CSASSGGEKLFF. The CDR3 nucleotides read TGCAGTGCTAGTTCCGGTGGTGAAAAACTGTTTTTT.

The V and J genes are TRBV24-1 and TRBJ2-3; D is possibly TRBD2 (5 bases). V lost 3 bases, J lost 0 bases, and 12 bases lay in between. This CDR3 is built from 16 residues. Germline values: CDR1 KGHDR, CDR2 SFDVKD. The CDR3 DNA reads TGTGCCACCAGTGATGAGGTAGCGTCTAGCACAGATACGCAGTATTTT. This gives the protein CATSDEVASSTDTQYF.

This clonotype came up many times. The gene calls are TRBV28 and TRBJ2-3; the D gene is possibly TRBD1 (6 bases). Germline assignment: CDR1 MDHEN and CDR2 SYDVKM. The CDR3 sequence is 14 residues long. The V end lost 5 bases, the J end lost 5 bases, and 14 bases lay between the germline ends. The CDR3 reads CASSRTAVGDTQYF. The CDR3 coding sequence is TGTGCCAGCAGTCGGACAGCGGTGGGAGATACGCAGTATTTT.

V and J are TRBV5-4 and TRBJ2-1; 16 bases align to TRBD2. TRBJ2-7 matches the DNA end more closely, so the J call is doubtful. Germline CDR1 is SGHNT and CDR2 is YYREEE (reference sequence). This CDR3 comprises 17 residues. The chain's CDR3 is CASSLGGLAGGGNEQYF. The CDR3 DNA reads TGTGCCAGCAGCTTGGGGGGACTAGCGGGAGGGGGCAATGAGCAGTACTTC.

Many counts were recorded for this clonotype. This chain links TRBV20-1 with TRBJ2-3, with no clear D. With 6 bases removed from V and 2 bases from J, the gap between germline ends came to 12 bases. Germline V gene sequence: CDR1 DFQATT, CDR2 SNEGSKA (reference sequence). The CDR3 contains 13 residues. The CDR3 DNA is TGCAGTGCCCCTAAAATACACACAGATACGCAGTATTTT. Its protein is CSAPKIHTDTQYF.

The rearrangement links TRBV5-4 to TRBJ1-6, with D hard to call. This CDR3 has 17 amino acids. Trimming shortened V by 3 bases and J by 7 bases, and 20 bases separated the two germline ends. Germline CDR1 reads SGHNT; CDR2 reads YYREEE (reference sequence). The chain's CDR3 is CASSSGMGAGTNSPLHF. CDR3 coding DNA: TGTGCCAGCAGCTCCGGGATGGGTGCCGGAACCAATTCACCCCTCCACTTT.

Concerning this clonotype itself: A much more abundant neighbour one base away suggests this may be a read error. The V gene is TRBV2, the J gene TRBJ1-4; D remains unclear. The length of the CDR3 is 15 residues. The germline V gene has CDR1 SNHLY and CDR2 FYNNEI. Trimming stripped 5 bases from V and 6 bases from J, with 16 bases between. CDR3 nucleotides: TGTGCCAGCAGTCCGCTGTCGGGGAGGCATGAAAAACTGTTTTTT. This codes for CASSPLSGRHEKLFF.

This chain uses TRBV28 with TRBJ2-1; D may be TRBD1 (5 bases). The CDR3 has 16 amino acids. V lost 5 bases, J lost 0 bases, and 14 bases lay in between. Germline loops: CDR1 MDHEN, CDR2 SYDVKM. CDR3 nucleotide sequence: TGTGCCAGCAGTGTCTCGAGTAGGGGCTCCTACAATGAGCAGTTCTTC. Translation: CASSVSSRGSYNEQFF.

The chain has TRBV5-1 and TRBJ1-1; D remains ambiguous. Between the trimmed V and J ends, which lost 2 bases and 5 bases, there was a span of 10 bases. The germline gives CDR1 SGHRS, CDR2 YFSETQ. CDR3 length: 13 amino acids. This CDR3 is CASSFPSGTEAFF. CDR3 DNA: TGCGCCAGCAGCTTTCCCTCGGGAACTGAAGCTTTCTTT.

This clonotype was recorded at least ten times. The chain recombines TRBV6-2 or TRBV6-3 with TRBJ2-3; D remains unclear. Germline lookup yields CDR1 MNHEY and CDR2 SVGEGT. The V end lost 0 bases, the J end lost 0 bases, and 10 bases lay between the germline ends. This CDR3 has 16 residues. This CDR3 is CASSYSSLSSTDTQYF. CDR3 bases: TGTGCCAGCAGTTACTCGTCGCTCTCTAGCACAGATACGCAGTATTTT.

This clonotype was observed a few times. The genes are TRBV28 and TRBJ2-1; 7 nucleotides align to TRBD1. Per the germline V gene, CDR1 is MDHEN and CDR2 is SYDVKM. The CDR3 extends over 12 amino acids. V lost 7 bases, J lost 8 bases, and 5 bases stayed unmatched. This chain's CDR3 is CASKDRAYEQFF. The CDR3 DNA reads as TGTGCCAGCAAAGACAGGGCATATGAGCAGTTCTTC.

This clonotype was found a few times. The chain joins TRBV28 to TRBJ2-7; 8 bases are a match to TRBD1. This CDR3 has 13 amino acids. Germline CDR1 reads MDHEN; CDR2 reads SYDVKM. CDR3 coding DNA: TGTGTCTCTAACGACAGGGGTGGGAACGAGCAGTACTTC. It specifies CVSNDRGGNEQYF.

Only a few counts were recorded for this clonotype. V and J are TRBV5-8 and TRBJ2-4; TRBD1 matches 12 bases. There are 17 residues in the CDR3. The V gene end was trimmed by 7 bases and the J gene end by 1 base; junction bases not matched to a gene: 9. From germline, CDR1 is SGHTS and CDR2 YDEGEE. The DNA for the CDR3 is TGTGCCAGCGGGGGACAGGGGGCTTATTTGGCCAAAAACATTCAGTACTTC. It is translated as CASGGQGAYLAKNIQYF.

In this sample, this clonotype turned up many times. The J gene is TRBJ2-1, the V gene TRBV30; D may be TRBD1 (5 bases). V dropped 3 bases and J dropped 4 bases, with 10 bases sitting between them. The CDR3 spans 13 residues. Germline V CDR1 and CDR2: GTSNPN, SVGIG (reference sequence). The CDR3 here is CAWSWTIYNEQFF. CDR3 sequence (DNA): TGTGCCTGGAGCTGGACAATTTACAATGAGCAGTTCTTC.